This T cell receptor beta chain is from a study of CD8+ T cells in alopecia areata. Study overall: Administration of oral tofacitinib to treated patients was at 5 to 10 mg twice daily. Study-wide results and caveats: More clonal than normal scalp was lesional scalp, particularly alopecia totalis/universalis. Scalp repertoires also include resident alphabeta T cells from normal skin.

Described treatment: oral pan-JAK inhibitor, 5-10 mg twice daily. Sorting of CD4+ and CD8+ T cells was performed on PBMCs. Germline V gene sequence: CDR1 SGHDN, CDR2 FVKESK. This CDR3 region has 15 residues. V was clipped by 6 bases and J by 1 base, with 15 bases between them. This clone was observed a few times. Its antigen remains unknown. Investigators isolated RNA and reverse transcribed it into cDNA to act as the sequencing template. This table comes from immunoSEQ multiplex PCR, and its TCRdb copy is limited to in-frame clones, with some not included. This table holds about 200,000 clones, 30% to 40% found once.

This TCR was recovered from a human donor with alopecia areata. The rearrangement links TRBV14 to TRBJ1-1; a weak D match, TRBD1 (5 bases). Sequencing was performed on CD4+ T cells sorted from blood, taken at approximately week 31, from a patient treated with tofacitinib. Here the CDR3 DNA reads TGTGCCAGCAGTTCCACAGGAGTAGGGAACACTGAAGCTTTCTTT. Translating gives CASSSTGVGNTEAFF. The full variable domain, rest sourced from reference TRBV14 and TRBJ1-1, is EAGVTQFPSHSVIEKGQTVTLRCDPISGHDNLYWYRRVMGKEIKFLLHFVKESKQDESGMPNNRFLAERTGGTYSTLKVQPAELEDSGVYFCASSSTGVGNTEAFFGQGTRLTVV.